The clone carrying this TCR beta chain has a count of ten or more. The data stem from a study of T cells in Graves' hyperthyroidism and ophthalmopathy. The TCR beta CDR3 regions underwent amplification using RNA transcripts as the source. TCR CDR3 regions were first amplified by RT-PCR with HTBI primers. TCRdb used MiXCR to reprocess the multiplex PCR reads, holding one entry per CDR3 protein. Altogether a few hundred thousand distinct CDR3 sequences are present, 15% to 18% being singletons, with the ten largest covering approximately 7.5%. The CDR3 is made up of 14 amino acids. V was clipped by 4 bases and J by 10 bases, with 15 bases between them. Germline CDR1 SGDLS, CDR2 YYNGEE.

The sequenced material came from blood. This TCR was sampled from a woman under 30 with Graves' hyperthyroidism. V usage is TRBV9 and J usage is TRBJ1-6, with D perhaps TRBD1 (5 bases). Here the CDR3 reads CASSLGPGESPLHF. The CDR3 region has the DNA TGTGCCAGCAGCCTAGGACCGGGGGAATCACCCCTCCACTTT.